These T cell receptor beta chains were read from a single sample in a study of response to subunit inactivated influenza vaccine. A single record per CDR3 protein comes from TCRdb applying MiXCR to the RT-PCR reads. Of roughly 190,000 distinct CDR3 sequences in the sample, approximately 15% were seen once. Sequenced here: CD8+ T cells sorted from PBMCs, sampled 5 to 6 days after vaccination. Receptor source: a man aged 45-60 years who received an inactivated influenza vaccine. Both conserved end residues are part of each CDR3. The D gene is left open where the match is weak. Only some rows state a clone size, as once, few, many or a class for expanded clones.

v_call	j_call	d_call	clone_size	cdr3_nt	cdr3_aa
TRBV9	TRBJ1-4	.	.	TGTGCCAGCAGCCCTACCGGTGCAACTAATGAAAAACTGTTTTTT	CASSPTGATNEKLFF
TRBV29-1	TRBJ2-7	TRBD2	many	TGCAGCGTTGATGGACTAGCGCATTCCTCCTACGAGCAGTACTTC	CSVDGLAHSSYEQYF
TRBV24-1	TRBJ2-1	TRBD2	.	TGTGCCAGCGGGGGAGCGGAAGGGGACAATGAGCAGTTCTTC	CASGGAEGDNEQFF
TRBV27	TRBJ2-1	.	.	TGTGCCAGCAGTTTAGTAGCGGTTGGCGATGAGCAGTTCTTC	CASSLVAVGDEQFF
TRBV28	TRBJ2-1	.	.	TGTGCCAGCAGACCAACCTTCAGGGAACTGTCGCAGTTCTTC	CASRPTFRELSQFF
TRBV29-1	TRBJ2-5	.	.	TGCAGCGTTGAACCGATGACCGGGACGGCGGGAGAGACCCAGTACTTC	CSVEPMTGTAGETQYF
TRBV7-9	TRBJ2-5	.	few	TGTGCCAGCAGCTTAAACCAAGAGACCCAGTACTTC	CASSLNQETQYF
TRBV19	TRBJ2-1	TRBD1	once	TGTGCCAGTAGTATTAAGGACAGGGTCAGCTCCTACAATGAGCAGTTCTTC	CASSIKDRVSSYNEQFF
TRBV12-3/TRBV12-4	TRBJ2-1	.	few	TGTGCCAGCAGTTCGGTGCGGGAAGACAATGAGCAGTTCTTC	CASSSVREDNEQFF
TRBV13	TRBJ2-3	.	.	TGTGCCAGCAGCATCAGGGTCGGGACAGATACGCAGTATTTT	CASSIRVGTDTQYF
TRBV11-2	TRBJ1-5	TRBD1	few	TGTGCCAGCAGCTTAAGTCGAGGACAGGTCCCTAGCAATCAGCCCCAGCATTTT	CASSLSRGQVPSNQPQHF
TRBV20-1	TRBJ1-6	.	few	TGCAGTGCTAGGGACAGTCTTTACTTCTATAATTCACCCCTCCACTTT	CSARDSLYFYNSPLHF
TRBV20-1	TRBJ2-3	.	.	TGCAGTGCTCGTGGACTATTGGACCTCACAGATACGCAGTATTTT	CSARGLLDLTDTQYF
TRBV12-3/TRBV12-4	TRBJ2-3	.	.	TGTGCCAGCAGTTTAGCGTTCGGCGGTAGCACAGATACGCAGTATTTT	CASSLAFGGSTDTQYF
TRBV28	TRBJ1-1	.	many	TGTGCCGGGACACAGGGACCGAACACTGAAGCTTTCTTT	CAGTQGPNTEAFF
TRBV15	TRBJ2-7	.	.	TGTGCCACCAGCAGCCATAGGGGCTACGAGCAGTACTTC	CATSSHRGYEQYF
TRBV13	TRBJ1-1	TRBD1	few	TGTGCCAGCAGCGCACTTCAACGGACAGGGAGCAACACTGAAGCTTTCTTT	CASSALQRTGSNTEAFF
TRBV23-1	TRBJ2-7	.	.	TGCGCCAGCAATCACGGGCGCCAGTCGAGGGAGCAGTACTTC	CASNHGRQSREQYF
TRBV7-3	TRBJ2-1	TRBD2	few	TGTGCCAGCAGCTCCTTAGCGGGACGGTACAATGAGCAGTTCTTC	CASSSLAGRYNEQFF
TRBV15	TRBJ1-5	.	.	TGTGCCACCAGCAGAGTTAGGCCCAAGGATGAGCCCCAGCATTTT	CATSRVRPKDEPQHF
TRBV7-9	TRBJ2-1	TRBD2	.	TGTGCCAGCAGCTTCCGGACTAGCGAATACAATGAGCAGTTCTTC	CASSFRTSEYNEQFF
TRBV2	TRBJ1-1	TRBD1	.	TGTGCCAGCACACGGGACAGGCGGAACACTGAAGCTTTCTTT	CASTRDRRNTEAFF
TRBV19	TRBJ2-4	TRBD1	.	TGTGCCAGTAGCGAGGGACAGAACAAAAACATTCAGTACTTC	CASSEGQNKNIQYF
TRBV6-5	TRBJ2-7	.	many	TGTGCCAGCAGTAGCACAGGGTACGAGCAGTACTTC	CASSSTGYEQYF
TRBV12-3/TRBV12-4	TRBJ2-2	.	.	TGTGCCAGCAGCGAACAGGGAGCCACCGGGGAGCTGTTTTTT	CASSEQGATGELFF
TRBV4-3	TRBJ2-5	.	.	TGCGCCAGCAGCCAAGCTGCCCTAAGCCAAGAGACCCAGTACTTC	CASSQAALSQETQYF
TRBV5-1	TRBJ2-5	TRBD2	many	TGCGCCAGCAGTTCATCTAGGACTAGCGGTTCCCAAGAGACCCAGTACTTC	CASSSSRTSGSQETQYF
TRBV12-3/TRBV12-4	TRBJ1-2	.	.	TGTGCCAGCAGCCCGAGTAGGACCTATGGCTACACCTTC	CASSPSRTYGYTF
TRBV20-1	TRBJ1-2	.	few	TGCAGTGCTAGAGATCAGGGGGGCTACACCTTC	CSARDQGGYTF
TRBV20-1	TRBJ1-2	TRBD1	.	TGCAGTGCTGACAGGGCTGGCTATGGCTACACCTTC	CSADRAGYGYTF
TRBV5-6	TRBJ2-7	.	.	TGTGCCAGCAGCTTGGGAGGGGCGCATTCCTACGAGCAGTACTTC	CASSLGGAHSYEQYF
TRBV4-1	TRBJ2-5	.	.	TGCGCCAGCAGCCAGGGGCGCGGTTCGCTTGAGACCCAGTACTTC	CASSQGRGSLETQYF
TRBV28	TRBJ1-4	TRBD1	.	TGTGCCAGCAGTTTATGGCAGGGGGGTGAAAAACTGTTTTTT	CASSLWQGGEKLFF
TRBV6-5	TRBJ2-7	.	.	TGTGCCAGCAGTTACGAGGATACCACTTCCTACGAGCAGTACTTC	CASSYEDTTSYEQYF
TRBV12-3/TRBV12-4	TRBJ1-5	TRBD1	many	TGTGCCAGCAGTTTAGCTCGACAGGGGCATCAGCCCCAGCATTTT	CASSLARQGHQPQHF
TRBV28	TRBJ2-1	TRBD2	few	TGTGCCAGCAGTTTTGATATGGGACTAGCGGGAGGTCACAGCTCCTACAATGAGCAGTTCTTC	CASSFDMGLAGGHSSYNEQFF
TRBV14	TRBJ2-3	.	.	TGTGCCAGCAGCCAAGTTGGCCTTCAAGTCCCCACAGATACGCAGTATTTT	CASSQVGLQVPTDTQYF
TRBV20-1	TRBJ2-1	TRBD2	few	TGCAGTGCTTTCGATCTAGCGGGAGGGTTCGGTGAGCAGTTCTTC	CSAFDLAGGFGEQFF
TRBV12-3/TRBV12-4	TRBJ1-3	.	.	TGTGCCAGCATCCCCGTAAGGACGGCTGGAAACACCATATATTTT	CASIPVRTAGNTIYF
TRBV6-2/TRBV6-3	TRBJ2-1	TRBD2	few	TGTGCCAGCAGTTACGGGGCTAGCGGGGGTCATGAGCAGTTCTTC	CASSYGASGGHEQFF
TRBV7-3	TRBJ2-2	.	few	TGTGCCAGCAGCTTCTTAGGGGCAAACACCGGGGAGCTGTTTTTT	CASSFLGANTGELFF
TRBV5-1	TRBJ1-5	TRBD1	.	TGCGCCAGCAGCCTAGGACAGGGTGCTCAGCCCCAGCATTTT	CASSLGQGAQPQHF
TRBV7-2	TRBJ1-2	.	.	TGTGCCAGCAGCTTAATAGCAGGGCCAGGGCCTAACTATGGCTACACCTTC	CASSLIAGPGPNYGYTF
TRBV28	TRBJ2-1	TRBD2	.	TGTGCCAGCAGTTTATACTTGCGGGAGGGAAACAATGAGCAGTTCTTC	CASSLYLREGNNEQFF
TRBV5-1	TRBJ2-7	.	.	TGCGCCAGCAGCCCTTACGGGCAAGCACCTTCCCTCGAGCAGTACTTC	CASSPYGQAPSLEQYF
TRBV7-2	TRBJ2-7	.	.	TGTGCCAGCAGCCCAGGACTGTCTCCAGGGTACGAGCAGTACTTC	CASSPGLSPGYEQYF
TRBV7-2	TRBJ1-1	.	once	TGTGCCAGCAGCTTAGTGTCCGGCTACACTGAAGCTTTCTTT	CASSLVSGYTEAFF
TRBV7-2	TRBJ2-1	.	many	TGTGCCAGCAGCATGGGACTTGAAACCAATGAGCAGTTCTTC	CASSMGLETNEQFF
TRBV11-2	TRBJ2-1	.	few	TGTGCCAGCAGCTTAGGGGCGGGATCGATTTACAATGAGCAGTTCTTC	CASSLGAGSIYNEQFF
TRBV7-9	TRBJ1-1	.	.	TGTGCCAGCAGCTTTTCCCCCCACACTTCGAACACTGAAGCTTTCTTT	CASSFSPHTSNTEAFF
TRBV5-1	TRBJ2-1	.	many	TGCGCCAGCAGCTTGGCCCATACATCCCGGGATGAGCAGTTCTTC	CASSLAHTSRDEQFF
TRBV29-1	TRBJ2-7	.	few	TGCAGCGTTGAAGGGTTCGGGGGCGAGCAGTACTTC	CSVEGFGGEQYF
TRBV19	TRBJ1-1	.	.	TGTGCCAGTAGTATTTCGGGCAGGGACACTGAAGCTTTCTTT	CASSISGRDTEAFF
TRBV12-3/TRBV12-4	TRBJ2-1	.	few	TGTGCCAGCAGTTGGACAGAAAACAATGAGCAGTTCTTC	CASSWTENNEQFF
TRBV9	TRBJ2-7	.	.	TGTGCCAGCAGCGTAGCCCCCAGCGGGCCCTACGAGCAGTACTTC	CASSVAPSGPYEQYF
TRBV7-8	TRBJ2-7	.	few	TGTGCCAGCAGCTTAGCGTCAGGGAGTTACGACGAGCAGTACTTC	CASSLASGSYDEQYF
TRBV9	TRBJ2-7	.	.	TGTGCCAGCAGCGAGGGACAAAACACCTACGAGCAGTACTTC	CASSEGQNTYEQYF
TRBV10-3	TRBJ2-5	.	.	TGTGCCACCCGCAAGGGACATATCATACACCAAGAGACCCAGTACTTC	CATRKGHIIHQETQYF
TRBV12-3/TRBV12-4	TRBJ1-5	.	few	TGTGCCAGCAGTTTTGGGGTAAATAGCAATCAGCCCCAGCATTTT	CASSFGVNSNQPQHF
TRBV5-1	TRBJ2-3	.	few	TGCGCCAGCAGCTTGAGGGCCCGAGGTCCCACAGATACGCAGTATTTT	CASSLRARGPTDTQYF